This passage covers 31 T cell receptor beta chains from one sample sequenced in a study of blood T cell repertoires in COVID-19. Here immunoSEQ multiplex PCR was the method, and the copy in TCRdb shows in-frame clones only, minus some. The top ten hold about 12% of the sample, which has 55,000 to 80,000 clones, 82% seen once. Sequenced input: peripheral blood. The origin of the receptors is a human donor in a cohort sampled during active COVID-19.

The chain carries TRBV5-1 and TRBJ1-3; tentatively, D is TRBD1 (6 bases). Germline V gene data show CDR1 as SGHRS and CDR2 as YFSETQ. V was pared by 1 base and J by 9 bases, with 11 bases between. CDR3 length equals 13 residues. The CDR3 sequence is CASSLRQATTIYF. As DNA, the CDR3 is TGCGCCAGCAGCTTGAGACAGGCAACCACCATATATTTT. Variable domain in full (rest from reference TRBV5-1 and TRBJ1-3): KAGVTQTPRYLIKTRGQQVTLSCSPISGHRSVSWYQQTPGQGLQFLFEYFSETQRNKGNFPGRFSGRQFSNSRSEMNVSTLELGDSALYLCASSLRQATTIYFGEGSWLTVV.

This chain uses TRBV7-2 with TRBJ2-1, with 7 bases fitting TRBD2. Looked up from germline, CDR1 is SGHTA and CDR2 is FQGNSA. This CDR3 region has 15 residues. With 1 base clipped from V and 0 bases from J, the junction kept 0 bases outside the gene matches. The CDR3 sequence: CASSLGTSSYNEQFF. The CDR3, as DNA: TGTGCCAGCAGCTTAGGGACTAGCTCCTACAATGAGCAGTTCTTC.

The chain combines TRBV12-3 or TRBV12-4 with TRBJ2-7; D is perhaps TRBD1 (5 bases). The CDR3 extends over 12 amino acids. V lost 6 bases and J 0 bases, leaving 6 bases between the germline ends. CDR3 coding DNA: TGTGCCAGCAGCACAGGCTCCTACGAGCAGTACTTC. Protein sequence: CASSTGSYEQYF.

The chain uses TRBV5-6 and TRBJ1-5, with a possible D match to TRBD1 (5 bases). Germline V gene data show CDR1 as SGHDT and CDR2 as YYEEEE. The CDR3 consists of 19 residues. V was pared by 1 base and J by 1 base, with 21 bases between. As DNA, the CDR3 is TGTGCCAGCAGCTTGTATGAAAGTCGGGGGAAGGGCAGCAATCAGCCCCAGCATTTT. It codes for CASSLYESRGKGSNQPQHF.

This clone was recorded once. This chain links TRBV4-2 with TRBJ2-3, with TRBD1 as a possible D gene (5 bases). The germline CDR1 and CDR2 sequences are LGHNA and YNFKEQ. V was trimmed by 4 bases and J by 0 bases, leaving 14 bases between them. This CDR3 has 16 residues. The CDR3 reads CASSLKWGQSTDTQYF. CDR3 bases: TGTGCCAGCAGCCTAAAGTGGGGCCAGAGCACAGATACGCAGTATTTT.

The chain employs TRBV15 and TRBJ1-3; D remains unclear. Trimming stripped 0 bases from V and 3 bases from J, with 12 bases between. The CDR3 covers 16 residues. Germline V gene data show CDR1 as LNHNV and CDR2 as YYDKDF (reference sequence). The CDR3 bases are TGTGCCACCAGCAGAGAGACCGCCGGGGTTGGAAACACCATATATTTT. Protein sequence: CATSRETAGVGNTIYF.

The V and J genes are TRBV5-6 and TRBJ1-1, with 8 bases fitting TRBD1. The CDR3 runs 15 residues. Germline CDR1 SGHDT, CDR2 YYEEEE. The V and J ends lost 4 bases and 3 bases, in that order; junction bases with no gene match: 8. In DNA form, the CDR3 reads TGTGCCAGCAGCCCGTGGACAGGGCGAGACACTGAAGCTTTCTTT. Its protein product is CASSPWTGRDTEAFF.

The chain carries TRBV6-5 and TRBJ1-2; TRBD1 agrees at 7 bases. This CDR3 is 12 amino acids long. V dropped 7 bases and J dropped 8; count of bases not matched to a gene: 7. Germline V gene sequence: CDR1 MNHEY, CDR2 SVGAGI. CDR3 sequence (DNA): TGTGCCAGCACTATACAGGGGTCCGGCTACACCTTC. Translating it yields CASTIQGSGYTF.

The CDR3: CASQKEGLSEAFF. CDR3 DNA sequence: TGTGCCAGCCAGAAGGAGGGCCTCAGTGAAGCTTTCTTT. The chain couples TRBV6-6 to TRBJ1-1, with D hard to call. Trimming cost V 8 bases and J 7 bases, with 17 bases left between them. This CDR3 is 13 amino acids long. Germline CDR1 reads MNHNY; CDR2 reads SVGAGI (reference sequence).

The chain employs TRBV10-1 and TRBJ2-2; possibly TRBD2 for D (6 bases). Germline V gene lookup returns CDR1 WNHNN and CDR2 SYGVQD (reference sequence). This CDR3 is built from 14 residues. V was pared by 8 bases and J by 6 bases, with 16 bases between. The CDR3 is CASRDYSGAGELFF. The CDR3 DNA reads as TGCGCCAGCCGAGATTATAGCGGCGCCGGGGAGCTGTTTTTT.

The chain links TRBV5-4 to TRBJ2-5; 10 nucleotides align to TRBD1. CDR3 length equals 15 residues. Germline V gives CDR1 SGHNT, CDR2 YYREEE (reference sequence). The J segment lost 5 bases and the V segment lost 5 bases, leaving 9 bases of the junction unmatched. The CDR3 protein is CASRPRGQGEETQYF. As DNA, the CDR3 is TGTGCCAGCAGGCCGAGAGGACAGGGGGAGGAGACCCAGTACTTC.

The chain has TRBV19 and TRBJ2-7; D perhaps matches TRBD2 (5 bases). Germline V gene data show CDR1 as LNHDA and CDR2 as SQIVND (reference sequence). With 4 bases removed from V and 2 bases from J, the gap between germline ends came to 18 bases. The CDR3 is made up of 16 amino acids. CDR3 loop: CASSKKGPSGTYEQYV. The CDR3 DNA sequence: TGTGCCAGTAGTAAGAAGGGCCCCTCGGGGACCTACGAGCAGTACGTC.

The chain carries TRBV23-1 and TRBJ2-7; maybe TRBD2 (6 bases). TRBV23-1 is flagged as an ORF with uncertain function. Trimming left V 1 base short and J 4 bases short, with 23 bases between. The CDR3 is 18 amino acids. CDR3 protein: CASSQLFRVTGTQYEQYV. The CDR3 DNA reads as TGCGCCAGCAGTCAATTGTTCAGAGTAACCGGGACTCAATACGAGCAGTACGTC.

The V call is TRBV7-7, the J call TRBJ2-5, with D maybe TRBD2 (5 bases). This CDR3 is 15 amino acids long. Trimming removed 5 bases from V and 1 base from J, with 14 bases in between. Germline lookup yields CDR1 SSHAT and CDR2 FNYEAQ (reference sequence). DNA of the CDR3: TGTGCCAGCAGCCTCGGGAACTACCGCCAAGAGACCCAGTACTTC. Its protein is CASSLGNYRQETQYF.

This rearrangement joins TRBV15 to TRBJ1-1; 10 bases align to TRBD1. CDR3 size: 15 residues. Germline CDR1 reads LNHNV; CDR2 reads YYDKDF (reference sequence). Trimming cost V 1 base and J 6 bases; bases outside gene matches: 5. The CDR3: CATSRGGQGGPEAFF. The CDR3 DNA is TGTGCCACCAGCAGAGGTGGACAGGGGGGCCCTGAAGCTTTCTTT.

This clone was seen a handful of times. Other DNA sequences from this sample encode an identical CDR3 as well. The CDR3 sequence: CASSYLPGQGNTEAFF. The CDR3 bases are TGTGCCAGCAGTTACTTACCGGGACAGGGGAACACTGAAGCTTTCTTT. The chain uses TRBV6-5 and TRBJ1-1; TRBD1 matches at 9 bases. There are 16 residues in the CDR3. Trimming cost V 1 base and J 1 base; bases outside gene matches: 4. The germline gives CDR1 MNHEY, CDR2 SVGAGI.

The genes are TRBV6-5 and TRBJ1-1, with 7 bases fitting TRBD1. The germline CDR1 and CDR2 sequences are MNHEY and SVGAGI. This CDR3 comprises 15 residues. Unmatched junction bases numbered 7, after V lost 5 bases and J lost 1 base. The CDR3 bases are TGTGCCAGCAGTAAACAGGGGAGGCGGAACACTGAAGCTTTCTTT. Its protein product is CASSKQGRRNTEAFF.

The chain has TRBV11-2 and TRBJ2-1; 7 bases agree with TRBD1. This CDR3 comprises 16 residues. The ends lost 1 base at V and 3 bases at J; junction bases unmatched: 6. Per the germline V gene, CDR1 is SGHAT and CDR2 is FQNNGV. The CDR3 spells CASSLVLGQYYNEQFF. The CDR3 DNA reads TGTGCCAGCAGCTTAGTCCTGGGACAGTACTACAATGAGCAGTTCTTC. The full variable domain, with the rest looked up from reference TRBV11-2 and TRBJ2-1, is EAGVAQSPRYKIIEKRQSVAFWCNPISGHATLYWYQQILGQGPKLLIQFQNNGVVDDSQLPKDRFSAERLKGVDSTLKIQPAKLEDSAVYLCASSLVLGQYYNEQFFGPGTRLTVL.

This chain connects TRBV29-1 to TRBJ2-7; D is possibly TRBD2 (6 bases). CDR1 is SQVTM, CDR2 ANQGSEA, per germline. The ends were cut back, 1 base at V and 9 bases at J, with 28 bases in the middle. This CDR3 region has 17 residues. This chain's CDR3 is CSVEVGRPPGHLGVQYV. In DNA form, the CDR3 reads TGCAGCGTTGAAGTTGGGAGGCCCCCCGGCCACTTGGGTGTGCAGTACGTC.

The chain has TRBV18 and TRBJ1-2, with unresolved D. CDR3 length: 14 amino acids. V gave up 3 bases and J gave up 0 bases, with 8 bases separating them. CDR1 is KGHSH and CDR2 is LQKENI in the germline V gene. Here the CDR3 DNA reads TGTGCCAGCTCACCTGACACCTCTAACTATGGCTACACCTTC. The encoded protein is CASSPDTSNYGYTF.

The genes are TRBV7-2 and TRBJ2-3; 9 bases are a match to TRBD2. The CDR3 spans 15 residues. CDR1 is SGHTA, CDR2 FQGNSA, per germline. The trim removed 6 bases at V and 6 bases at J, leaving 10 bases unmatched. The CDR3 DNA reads TGTGCCAGCAGTCCCGGCTGGCGGGGGGGTGATACGCAGTATTTT. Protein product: CASSPGWRGGDTQYF.

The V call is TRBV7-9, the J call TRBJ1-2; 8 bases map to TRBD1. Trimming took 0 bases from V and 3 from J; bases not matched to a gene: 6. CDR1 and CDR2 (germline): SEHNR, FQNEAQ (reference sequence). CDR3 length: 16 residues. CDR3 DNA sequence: TGTGCCAGCAGCTTAGCGGGCGCAGGGGGCGACTATGGCTACACCTTC. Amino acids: CASSLAGAGGDYGYTF.

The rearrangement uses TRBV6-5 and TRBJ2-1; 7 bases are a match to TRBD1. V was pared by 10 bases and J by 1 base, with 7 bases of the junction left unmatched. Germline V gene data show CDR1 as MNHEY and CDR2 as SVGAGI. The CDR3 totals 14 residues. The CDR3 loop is CATKGGLSYNEQFF. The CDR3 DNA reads TGTGCCACCAAAGGGGGCCTATCCTACAATGAGCAGTTCTTC.

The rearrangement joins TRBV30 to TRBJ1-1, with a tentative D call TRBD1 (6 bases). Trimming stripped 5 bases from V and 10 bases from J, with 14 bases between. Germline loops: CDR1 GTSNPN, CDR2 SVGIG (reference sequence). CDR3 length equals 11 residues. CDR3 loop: CAWGGGQGAFF. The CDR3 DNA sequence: TGTGCCTGGGGAGGGGGTCAGGGAGCTTTCTTT.

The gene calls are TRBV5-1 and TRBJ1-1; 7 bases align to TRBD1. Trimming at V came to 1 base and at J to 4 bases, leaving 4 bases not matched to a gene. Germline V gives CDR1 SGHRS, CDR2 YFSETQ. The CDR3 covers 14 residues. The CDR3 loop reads CASSLMNRGTEAFF. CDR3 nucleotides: TGCGCCAGCAGCTTGATGAACAGGGGCACTGAAGCTTTCTTT.

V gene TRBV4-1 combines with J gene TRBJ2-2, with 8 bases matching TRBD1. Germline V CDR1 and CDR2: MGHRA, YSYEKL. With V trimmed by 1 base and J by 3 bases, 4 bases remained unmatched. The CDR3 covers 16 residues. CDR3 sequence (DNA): TGCGCCAGCAGCCAAGCCACAGGGGGATACACCGGGGAGCTGTTTTTT. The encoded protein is CASSQATGGYTGELFF.

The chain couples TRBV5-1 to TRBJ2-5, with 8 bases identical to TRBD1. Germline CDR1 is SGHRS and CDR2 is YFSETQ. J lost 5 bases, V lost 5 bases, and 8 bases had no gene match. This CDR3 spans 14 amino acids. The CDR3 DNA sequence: TGCGCCAGCAGTCCGGCAGGGGGCGGGGAGACCCAGTACTTC. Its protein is CASSPAGGGETQYF.

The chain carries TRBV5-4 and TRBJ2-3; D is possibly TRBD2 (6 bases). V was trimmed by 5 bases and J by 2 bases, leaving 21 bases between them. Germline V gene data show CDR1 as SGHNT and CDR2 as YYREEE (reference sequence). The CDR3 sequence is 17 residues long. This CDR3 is CASREGLHARPTDTQYF. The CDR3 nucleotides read TGTGCCAGCAGGGAGGGACTTCACGCCAGGCCCACAGATACGCAGTATTTT. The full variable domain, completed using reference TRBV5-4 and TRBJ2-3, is ETGVTQSPTHLIKTRGQQVTLRCSSQSGHNTVSWYQQALGQGPQFIFQYYREEENGRGNFPPRFSGLQFPNYSSELNVNALELDDSALYLCASREGLHARPTDTQYFGPGTRLTVL.

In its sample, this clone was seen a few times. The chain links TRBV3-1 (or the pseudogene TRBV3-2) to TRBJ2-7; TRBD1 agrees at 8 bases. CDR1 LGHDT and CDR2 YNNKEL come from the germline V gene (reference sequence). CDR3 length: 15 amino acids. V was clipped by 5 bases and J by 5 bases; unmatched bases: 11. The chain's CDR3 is CASSSRTGLKHEQYF. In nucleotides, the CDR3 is TGTGCCAGCAGCTCCCGGACAGGGCTCAAACACGAGCAGTACTTC.

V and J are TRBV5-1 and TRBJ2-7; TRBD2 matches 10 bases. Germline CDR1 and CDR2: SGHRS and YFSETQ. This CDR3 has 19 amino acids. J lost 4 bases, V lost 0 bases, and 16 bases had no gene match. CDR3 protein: CASSLAPQRGGSAAYEQYF. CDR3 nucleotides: TGCGCCAGCAGCTTGGCCCCCCAGCGGGGGGGTTCTGCCGCTTACGAGCAGTACTTC.

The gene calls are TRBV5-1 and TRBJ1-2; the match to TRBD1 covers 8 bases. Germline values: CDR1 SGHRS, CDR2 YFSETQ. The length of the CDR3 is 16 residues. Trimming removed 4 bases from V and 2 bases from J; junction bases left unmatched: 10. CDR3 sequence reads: CASSPGSRQGNYGYTF. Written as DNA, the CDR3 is TGCGCCAGCAGCCCGGGGTCCAGACAGGGGAACTATGGCTACACCTTC.